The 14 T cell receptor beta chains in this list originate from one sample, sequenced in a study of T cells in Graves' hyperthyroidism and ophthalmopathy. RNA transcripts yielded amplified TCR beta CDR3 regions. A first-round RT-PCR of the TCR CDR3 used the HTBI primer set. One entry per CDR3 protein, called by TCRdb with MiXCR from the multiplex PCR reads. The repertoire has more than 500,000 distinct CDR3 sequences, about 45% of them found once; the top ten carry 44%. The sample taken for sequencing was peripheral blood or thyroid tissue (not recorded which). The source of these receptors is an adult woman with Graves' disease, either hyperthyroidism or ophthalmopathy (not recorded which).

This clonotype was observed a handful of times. The CDR3 nucleotides read TGTGCCAGCAGCCGGGGAGCTAGCGGGAGCATTGGGTTGGGGGAGACCCAGTACTTC. It specifies CASSRGASGSIGLGETQYF. The chain uses TRBV4-2 and TRBJ2-5; 10 nucleotides match TRBD2. V trimming: 4 bases; J trimming: 5 bases; junction bases outside the gene matches: 19. Per germline, CDR1 LGHNA and CDR2 YNFKEQ. The CDR3 loop spans 19 amino acids.

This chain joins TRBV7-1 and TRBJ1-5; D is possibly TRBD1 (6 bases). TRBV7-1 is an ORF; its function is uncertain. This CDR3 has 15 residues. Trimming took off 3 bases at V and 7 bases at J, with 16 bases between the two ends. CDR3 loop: CASSSEAGEGQPQHF. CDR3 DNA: TGTGCCAGCAGCTCCGAAGCAGGGGAAGGACAGCCCCAGCATTTT.

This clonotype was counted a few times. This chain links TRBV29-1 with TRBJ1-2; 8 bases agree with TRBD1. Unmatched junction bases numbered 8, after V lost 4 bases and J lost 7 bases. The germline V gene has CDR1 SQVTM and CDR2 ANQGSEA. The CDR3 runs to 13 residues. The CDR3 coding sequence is TGCAGCGTTGCGTCCGGACAGGGAACTGGCTACACCTTC. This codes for CSVASGQGTGYTF.

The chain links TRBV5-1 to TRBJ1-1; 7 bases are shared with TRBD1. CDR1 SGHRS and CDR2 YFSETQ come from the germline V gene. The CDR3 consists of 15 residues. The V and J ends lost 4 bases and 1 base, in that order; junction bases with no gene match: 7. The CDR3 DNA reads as TGCGCCAGCAGCAGAGGACAGGCTACGAACACTGAAGCTTTCTTT. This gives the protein CASSRGQATNTEAFF.

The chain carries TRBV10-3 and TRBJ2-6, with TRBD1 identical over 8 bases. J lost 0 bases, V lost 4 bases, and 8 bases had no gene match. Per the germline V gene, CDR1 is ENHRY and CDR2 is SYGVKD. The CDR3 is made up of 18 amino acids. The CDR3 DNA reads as TGTGCCATCAGTGTTGGGGGACAGGCGAGCTCTGGGGCCAACGTCCTGACTTTC. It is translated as CAISVGGQASSGANVLTF.

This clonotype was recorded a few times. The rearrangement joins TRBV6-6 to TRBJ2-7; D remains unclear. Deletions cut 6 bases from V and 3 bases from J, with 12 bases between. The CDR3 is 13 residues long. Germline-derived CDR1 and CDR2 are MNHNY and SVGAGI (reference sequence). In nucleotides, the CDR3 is TGTGCCAGCAGCCAAGGACGGTTCTACGAGCAGTACTTC. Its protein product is CASSQGRFYEQYF.

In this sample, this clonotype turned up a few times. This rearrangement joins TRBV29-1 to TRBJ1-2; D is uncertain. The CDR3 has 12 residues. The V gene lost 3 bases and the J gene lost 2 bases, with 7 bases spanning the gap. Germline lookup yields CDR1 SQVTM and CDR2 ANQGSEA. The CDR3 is CSVDTWNYGYTF. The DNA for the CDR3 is TGCAGCGTTGATACCTGGAACTATGGCTACACCTTC.

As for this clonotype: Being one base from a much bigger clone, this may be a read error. The CDR3 here is CAISEWPSVQPQHF. The CDR3 DNA follows: TGTGCCATCAGTGAATGGCCATCTGTTCAGCCCCAGCATTTT. This chain uses TRBV10-3 with TRBJ1-5; no definite D call. Between the trimmed V and J ends, which lost 3 bases and 6 bases, there was a span of 12 bases. This CDR3 contains 14 residues. Per the germline V gene, CDR1 is ENHRY and CDR2 is SYGVKD.

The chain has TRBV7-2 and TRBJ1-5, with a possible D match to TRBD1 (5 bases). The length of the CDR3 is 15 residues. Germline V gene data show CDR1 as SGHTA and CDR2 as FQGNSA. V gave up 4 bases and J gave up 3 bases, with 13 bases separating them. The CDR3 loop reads CASSSGPRANQPQHF. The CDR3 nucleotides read TGTGCCAGCAGCTCCGGGCCCAGGGCCAATCAGCCCCAGCATTTT. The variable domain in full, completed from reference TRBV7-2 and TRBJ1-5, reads GAGVSQSPSNKVTEKGKDVELRCDPISGHTALYWYRQSLGQGLEFLIYFQGNSAPDKSGLPSDRFSAERTGGSVSTLTIQRTQQEDSAVYLCASSSGPRANQPQHFGDGTRLSIL.

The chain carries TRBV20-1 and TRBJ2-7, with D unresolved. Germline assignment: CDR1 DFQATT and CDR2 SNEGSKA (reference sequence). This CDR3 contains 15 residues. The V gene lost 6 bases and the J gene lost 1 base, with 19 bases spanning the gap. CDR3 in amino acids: CSADGRLGGSYEQYF. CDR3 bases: TGCAGTGCCGACGGGCGGCTAGGCGGTTCCTACGAGCAGTACTTC.

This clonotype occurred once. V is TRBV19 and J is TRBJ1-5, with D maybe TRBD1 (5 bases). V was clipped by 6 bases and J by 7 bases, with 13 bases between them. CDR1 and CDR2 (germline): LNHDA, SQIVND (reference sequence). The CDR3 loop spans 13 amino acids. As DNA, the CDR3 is TGTGCCAGTAGGCACGACAGCCCCCAGCCCCAGCATTTT. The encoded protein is CASRHDSPQPQHF.

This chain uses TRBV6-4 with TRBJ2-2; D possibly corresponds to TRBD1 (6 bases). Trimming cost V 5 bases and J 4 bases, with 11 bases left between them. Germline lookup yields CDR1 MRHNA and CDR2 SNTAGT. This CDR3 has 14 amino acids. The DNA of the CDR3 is TGTGCCAGCAGTAGGGACACCTTCACCGGGGAGCTGTTTTTT. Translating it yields CASSRDTFTGELFF.

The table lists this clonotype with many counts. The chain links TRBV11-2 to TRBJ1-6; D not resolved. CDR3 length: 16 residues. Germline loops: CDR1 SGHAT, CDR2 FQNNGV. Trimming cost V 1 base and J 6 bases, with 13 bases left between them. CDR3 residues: CASSLVMWGANSPLHF. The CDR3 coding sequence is TGTGCCAGCAGCTTAGTAATGTGGGGAGCTAATTCACCCCTCCACTTT.

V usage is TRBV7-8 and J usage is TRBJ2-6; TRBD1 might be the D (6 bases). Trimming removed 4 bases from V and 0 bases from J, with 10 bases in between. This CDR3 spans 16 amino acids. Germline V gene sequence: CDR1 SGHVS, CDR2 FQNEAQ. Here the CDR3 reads CASSSGQISGANVLTF. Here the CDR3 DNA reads TGTGCCAGCAGCTCCGGACAGATCTCTGGGGCCAACGTCCTGACTTTC. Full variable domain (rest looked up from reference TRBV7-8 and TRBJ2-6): GAGVSQSPRYKVAKRGQDVALRCDPISGHVSLFWYQQALGQGPEFLTYFQNEAQLDKSGLPSDRFFAERPEGSVSTLKIQRTQQEDSAVYLCASSSGQISGANVLTFGAGSRLTVL.